This entry lists 21 T cell receptor beta chains sequenced from one sample in a study of vaccination and CD4 T cells after COVID-19. Sample time point: late sampling 161 to 241 days after vaccination in a few convalescent patients. TCRdb redid the calling of the PCR reads with MiXCR, one entry per CDR3 protein. The table lists some 29,000 distinct CDR3 sequences, roughly 50% of them singletons. Sequenced here: CD4+ T cells from blood, sampled about 7 months after SARS-CoV-2 vaccination. These receptors were collected from a human donor who had recovered from COVID-19.

The chain uses TRBV5-6 and TRBJ2-3, with 10 bases fitting TRBD2. CDR1 and CDR2 (germline): SGHDT, YYEEEE. CDR3 length equals 15 residues. The V and J ends lost 3 bases and 0 bases, in that order; junction bases with no gene match: 1. This chain's CDR3 is CASSSGLASTDTQYF. The CDR3 bases are TGTGCCAGCAGCTCGGGACTAGCGAGCACAGATACGCAGTATTTT.

The chain is built from TRBV29-1 and TRBJ1-2; D remains unclear. Trimming took off 8 bases at V and 7 bases at J, with 17 bases between the two ends. Per germline, CDR1 SQVTM and CDR2 ANQGSEA. The CDR3 consists of 12 residues. CDR3 DNA sequence: TGCAGCTCTCGGGTAGGGATTAGTGGCTACACCTTC. It yields the protein CSSRVGISGYTF. The full variable domain, with the rest looked up from reference TRBV29-1 and TRBJ1-2, is SAVISQKPSRDICQRGTSLTIQCQVDSQVTMMFWYRQQPGQSLTLIATANQGSEATYESGFVIDKFPISRPNLTFSTLTVSNMSPEDSSIYLCSSRVGISGYTFGSGTRLTVV.

The rearrangement uses TRBV28 and TRBJ2-7; 7 bases fit TRBD1. Germline trimming cut 6 bases from V and 3 bases from J; bases unmatched to any gene: 8. CDR3 length: 14 amino acids. Germline V gene sequence: CDR1 MDHEN, CDR2 SYDVKM. The CDR3 nucleotides are TGTGCCAGCAGCCCCGACAGGGAAATCTACGAGCAGTACTTC. Translating it yields CASSPDREIYEQYF.

For the CDR3, the DNA is TGTGCCAGCAGCTCGGGACAGAATTATGGCTACACCTTC. It encodes CASSSGQNYGYTF. V and J are TRBV5-8 and TRBJ1-2; 7 positions agree with TRBD1. Trimming removed 3 bases from V and 5 bases from J; junction bases left unmatched: 4. The CDR3 sequence is 13 residues long. Germline V gives CDR1 SGHTS, CDR2 YDEGEE.

This chain uses TRBV18 with TRBJ2-7; no reliable D call. The CDR3 sequence is 13 residues long. V lost 3 bases and J lost 2, with 8 bases in between. Germline V gives CDR1 KGHSH, CDR2 LQKENI. CDR3: CASSPLVTYEQYF. The CDR3 nucleotides read TGTGCCAGCTCACCTTTAGTAACCTACGAGCAGTACTTC.

V is TRBV4-3 and J is TRBJ2-1, with D unresolved. The CDR3 is 21 amino acids. V was cut by 0 bases and J by 0 bases, with 24 bases left in between. Germline V CDR1 and CDR2: LGHNA, YSLEER. The CDR3 DNA reads as TGCGCCAGCAGCCAAGAATCGGTCCGACGGGTATTTTCAGACTCCTACAATGAGCAGTTCTTC. Translated, it gives CASSQESVRRVFSDSYNEQFF.

With respect to this clonotype: Relative to the germline gene, one junction end is altered; a read error may explain this. The rearrangement uses TRBV7-8 and TRBJ2-7; D remains ambiguous. CDR3 size: 14 residues. Germline V gene data show CDR1 as SGHVS and CDR2 as FQNEAQ. CDR3 sequence: CAGSRPQGSYEQYF. In DNA form, the CDR3 reads TGTGCCGGCAGCCGTCCCCAAGGGTCCTACGAGCAGTACTTC.

There are a few counts of this clonotype. The chain recombines TRBV7-2 with TRBJ2-3; D may be TRBD1 or TRBD2 (5 bases each). Trimming stripped 8 bases from V and 5 bases from J, with 11 bases between. Germline V gene lookup returns CDR1 SGHTA and CDR2 FQGNSA. The CDR3 is made up of 12 amino acids. This chain's CDR3 is CASDSGGDTQYF. CDR3 bases: TGTGCCAGCGACAGCGGCGGAGATACGCAGTATTTT.

V is TRBV27 and J is TRBJ1-2, with D possibly matching TRBD1 (6 bases). Germline CDR1 reads MNHEY; CDR2 reads SMNVEV (reference sequence). Trimming took off 5 bases at V and 2 bases at J, with 15 bases between the two ends. The length of the CDR3 is 15 residues. DNA of the CDR3: TGTGCCAGCAGTCCTACCGGGGGGCCGAACTATGGCTACACCTTC. Translating gives CASSPTGGPNYGYTF.

This clonotype showed up just once. V and J are TRBV2 and TRBJ2-7; no firm D call. Germline CDR1 SNHLY, CDR2 FYNNEI. There are 11 residues in the CDR3. Trimming stripped 4 bases from V and 3 bases from J, with 4 bases between. CDR3 loop: CASSANYEQYF. The CDR3 nucleotides read TGTGCCAGCAGTGCTAACTACGAGCAGTACTTC.

The table lists this clonotype with a few counts. The CDR3 coding sequence is TGTGCCAGCAGCCCACCGGGACTAGTCTCCTACAATGAGCAGTTCTTC. It encodes CASSPPGLVSYNEQFF. The rearrangement links TRBV7-6 to TRBJ2-1; 8 positions match TRBD2. CDR1 and CDR2 (germline): SGHVS, FNYEAQ. Trimming cost V 5 bases and J 0 bases; bases outside gene matches: 6. The CDR3 length is 16 residues.

The V and J genes are TRBV28 and TRBJ2-1, with TRBD2 identical over 8 bases. The ends lost 3 bases at V and 4 bases at J; junction bases unmatched: 5. The CDR3 sequence is 15 residues long. Germline V gene data show CDR1 as MDHEN and CDR2 as SYDVKM. The CDR3 nucleotides read TGTGCCAGCAGTTTGGGCGGGAGGTTTTACAATGAGCAGTTCTTC. Translated: CASSLGGRFYNEQFF.

The chain carries TRBV4-1 and TRBJ1-6, with D possibly matching TRBD1 (5 bases). The CDR3 runs to 16 residues. V was shortened by 0 bases and J by 8 bases, with 14 bases between the two germline ends. Per germline, CDR1 MGHRA and CDR2 YSYEKL. The DNA for the CDR3 is TGCGCCAGCAGCCAAGATCGGGGGGGTCTTGATTCACCCCTCCACTTT. Its protein product is CASSQDRGGLDSPLHF.

This clonotype was found a few times. The chain has TRBV15 and TRBJ2-5; 7 bases are a match to TRBD1. The CDR3 length is 15 residues. From germline, CDR1 is LNHNV and CDR2 YYDKDF (reference sequence). Losses at the gene ends were 0 bases for V and 4 bases for J; bases not matched to a gene: 5. CDR3 amino acids: CATSRDPTGRETQYF. DNA for the CDR3: TGTGCCACCAGCAGAGATCCGACAGGGCGAGAGACCCAGTACTTC.

Only a few counts were recorded for this clonotype. The V and J genes are TRBV7-2 and TRBJ2-1; 9 bases line up with TRBD2. CDR3 length: 15 amino acids. Germline CDR1 reads SGHTA; CDR2 reads FQGNSA. After removal of 3 bases from V and 5 bases from J, the junction contained 5 bases not matched to a gene. The chain's CDR3 is CASSFSGSVDNEQFF. In DNA, the CDR3 is TGTGCCAGCAGCTTTAGCGGGAGTGTCGACAATGAGCAGTTCTTC.

The J gene is TRBJ1-6, the V gene TRBV20-1; D unresolved. This CDR3 spans 16 amino acids. The ends were cut back, 4 bases at V and 0 bases at J, with 13 bases in the middle. Germline V gene sequence: CDR1 DFQATT, CDR2 SNEGSKA (reference sequence). The chain's CDR3 is CSAIGIGSSYNSPLHF. The DNA of the CDR3 is TGCAGTGCTATAGGAATCGGGAGCTCCTATAATTCACCCCTCCACTTT.

The V gene is TRBV7-9, the J gene TRBJ2-6, with D unresolved. Germline V lookup: CDR1 SEHNR, CDR2 FQNEAQ (reference sequence). The CDR3 has 15 amino acids. V was cut by 1 base and J by 2 bases, with 6 bases left in between. CDR3: CASSLGTAGANVLTF. CDR3 nucleotide sequence: TGTGCCAGCAGCTTAGGGACGGCTGGGGCCAACGTCCTGACTTTC. Looking up the rest from reference TRBV7-9 and TRBJ2-6 gives the full variable domain: DTGVSQNPRHKITKRGQNVTFRCDPISEHNRLYWYRQTLGQGPEFLTYFQNEAQLEKSRLLSDRFSAERPKGSFSTLEIQRTEQGDSAMYLCASSLGTAGANVLTFGAGSRLTVL.

This clonotype was counted between two and nine times. The V gene is TRBV20-1, the J gene TRBJ1-1, with a weak D call TRBD1 (5 bases). The CDR3 loop spans 15 amino acids. Per the germline V gene, CDR1 is DFQATT and CDR2 is SNEGSKA (reference sequence). Trimming took 6 bases from V and 1 from J, leaving 18 bases between them. The CDR3 loop is CSATGSMTANTEAFF. In DNA form, the CDR3 reads TGCAGTGCAACCGGGTCCATGACAGCGAACACTGAAGCTTTCTTT.

The chain combines TRBV2 with TRBJ2-1, with 11 bases matching TRBD2. The ends lost 5 bases at V and 7 bases at J; junction bases unmatched: 16. The CDR3 runs 18 residues. Germline V lookup: CDR1 SNHLY, CDR2 FYNNEI. In DNA form, the CDR3 reads TGTGCCAGCAGTCCAAGGGCCCAACTAGCGGGAGTCGGGAATGAGCAGTTCTTC. Translation: CASSPRAQLAGVGNEQFF.

The chain couples TRBV19 to TRBJ1-1; D possibly corresponds to TRBD1 (6 bases). This CDR3 comprises 15 residues. V dropped 1 base and J dropped 1 base, with 10 bases sitting between them. Germline V CDR1 and CDR2: LNHDA, SQIVND (reference sequence). The CDR3 nucleotides are TGTGCCAGTAGTATAGGTGTCAGGGGGAACACTGAAGCTTTCTTT. Protein sequence: CASSIGVRGNTEAFF. The full variable domain, in which reference TRBV19 and TRBJ1-1 provide the parts outside the CDR3, is DGGITQSPKYLFRKEGQNVTLSCEQNLNHDAMYWYRQDPGQGLRLIYYSQIVNDFQKGDIAEGYSVSREKKESFPLTVTSAQKNPTAFYLCASSIGVRGNTEAFFGQGTRLTVV.

The chain has TRBV14 and TRBJ1-2; D uncertain. Trimming cost V 0 bases and J 4 bases, with 9 bases left between them. The CDR3 totals 14 residues. Germline-derived CDR1 and CDR2 are SGHDN and FVKESK. The DNA for the CDR3 is TGTGCCAGCAGCCAAGATCGACCCCGCTATGGCTACACCTTC. Translation: CASSQDRPRYGYTF.